This T cell receptor (beta chain) was found in a study of T cell responses to AZD1222 COVID-19 vaccine. Assay used: immunoSEQ multiplex PCR; TCRdb lists only in-frame clones, some missing. This sample carries some 110,000 clones, 85% to 90% of them seen once, and the ten largest clones take approximately 4.7%. The CDR3 is 13 residues long. Per the germline V gene, CDR1 is SGHTA and CDR2 is FQGNSA. Trimming removed 5 bases at V and 4 bases at J, with 11 bases between. This chain links TRBV7-2 with TRBJ2-5, with D possibly being TRBD1 (5 bases). Material: peripheral blood, obtained on day 0 of AZD1222 vaccination. This sequence originates from an adult in good health. CDR3 protein: CASSQQARETQYF. As DNA, the CDR3 is TGTGCCAGCAGCCAACAGGCGCGAGAGACCCAGTACTTC. The variable domain in full, with the rest retrieved from reference TRBV7-2 and TRBJ2-5, is GAGVSQSPSNKVTEKGKDVELRCDPISGHTALYWYRQSLGQGLEFLIYFQGNSAPDKSGLPSDRFSAERTGGSVSTLTIQRTQQEDSAVYLCASSQQARETQYFGPGTRLLVL.